The clone carrying this TCR beta chain came up many times. Antigen: not known. The source of the sample is a study of T cells in Graves' hyperthyroidism and ophthalmopathy. Exclusion of patients followed from uncontrolled infection, other autoimmune disease, pregnancy or lactation. V lost 2 bases to trimming and J lost 2 bases, with 6 bases between them. Germline V gene lookup returns CDR1 SQVTM and CDR2 ANQGSEA. The CDR3 runs 12 residues. Amplification targeted TCR beta CDR3 regions from RNA transcripts. In the first-round RT-PCR of the TCR CDR3, the HTBI primer set was used. Using its own MiXCR run on the multiplex PCR reads, TCRdb lists one record per CDR3 protein. The sample lists fewer than 550,000 distinct CDR3 sequences, around a quarter occurring once. General study points: Most clonotypes expanded in thyroid above 0.001 were likewise present in blood.

This TCR derives from a woman between 25 and 40 years old with Graves' ophthalmopathy. Sequenced material: blood. This sequence joins TRBV29-1 and TRBJ1-2; D not resolved. The CDR3 bases are TGCAGCGTTGAAAGACTGAACTATGGCTACACCTTC. Translating it yields CSVERLNYGYTF.